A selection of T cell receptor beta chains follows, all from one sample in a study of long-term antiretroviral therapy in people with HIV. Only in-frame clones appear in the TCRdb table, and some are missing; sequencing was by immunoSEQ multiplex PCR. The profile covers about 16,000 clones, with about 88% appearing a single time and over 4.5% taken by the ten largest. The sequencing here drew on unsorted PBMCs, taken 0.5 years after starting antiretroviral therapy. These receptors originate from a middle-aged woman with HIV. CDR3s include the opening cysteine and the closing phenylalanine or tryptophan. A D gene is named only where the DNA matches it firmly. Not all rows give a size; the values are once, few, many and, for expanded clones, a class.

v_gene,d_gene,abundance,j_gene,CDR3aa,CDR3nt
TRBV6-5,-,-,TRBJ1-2,CASSGLRGVRGYTF,TGTGCCAGCAGTGGTCTTAGGGGGGTACGTGGCTACACCTTC
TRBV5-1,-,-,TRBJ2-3,CASSLAGSESTDTQYF,TGCGCCAGCAGCTTGGCCGGGTCGGAGTCTACAGATACGCAGTATTTT
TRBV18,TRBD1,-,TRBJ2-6,CASSPFRQGESGANVLTF,TGTGCCAGCTCACCCTTCAGACAGGGGGAGTCTGGGGCCAACGTCCTGACTTTC
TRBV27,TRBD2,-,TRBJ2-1,CASSLRANPGTSGRSYNEQFF,TGTGCCAGCAGTTTAAGGGCCAACCCCGGGACTAGCGGGAGGTCCTACAATGAGCAGTTCTTC
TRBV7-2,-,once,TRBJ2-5,CASSLASGGGQETQYF,TGTGCCAGCAGCTTAGCTAGTGGAGGAGGTCAAGAGACCCAGTACTTC
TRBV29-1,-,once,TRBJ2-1,CSVGSTDLIDREQFF,TGCAGCGTTGGTTCTACAGACCTTATCGACAGGGAGCAGTTCTTC
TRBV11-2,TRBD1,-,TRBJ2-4,CASSFSGQALNIQYF,TGTGCCAGCAGCTTTTCCGGACAGGCCCTAAACATTCAGTACTTC
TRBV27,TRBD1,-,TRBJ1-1,CASSWDRSNEAFF,TGTGCCAGCAGTTGGGACAGGTCAAATGAAGCTTTCTTT
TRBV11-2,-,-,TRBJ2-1,CASSLERDNEQFF,TGTGCCAGCAGCTTGGAAAGGGATAATGAGCAGTTCTTC
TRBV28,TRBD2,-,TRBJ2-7,CASSFVAQSGRYEQYF,TGTGCCAGCAGTTTCGTAGCTCAAAGCGGGAGGTACGAGCAGTACTTC
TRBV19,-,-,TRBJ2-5,CASSIGREAVWTQYF,TGTGCCAGTAGTATTGGCAGGGAGGCGGTTTGGACCCAGTACTTC